The TCR beta chain described here comes from a study of HIV-infected patients and healthy controls. Around 500 ng RNA was reverse transcribed with alpha and beta constant-region primers. Each of the alpha and beta chains got its own library through chain-specific third strand synthesis with indices. After a brief PCR adding P5, P7 and a second index, about 24 amplification cycles followed. TCRdb used MiXCR to reprocess the 5' RACE reads, holding one entry per CDR3 protein. The sample carries fewer than 6,000 distinct CDR3 sequences, roughly a tenth recorded once. The CDR3 consists of 12 residues. Germline assignment: CDR1 SQVTM and CDR2 ANQGSEA. Trimming removed 8 bases at V and 7 bases at J, with 14 bases between. No cell fractionation was done, so the repertoire covers all unsorted peripheral blood T cells. Donors were HIV-infected adults who had not yet started antiretroviral therapy but were about to begin.

By share, this clonotype ranks as medium-sized. This material consisted of blood, taken before antiretroviral therapy. The clonotype originates from an adult with HIV infection. This chain links TRBV29-1 with TRBJ2-2, with D possibly TRBD2 on 6 matching bases. The CDR3 protein is CSSAGWDGELFF. In nucleotides, the CDR3 is TGCAGCTCCGCGGGATGGGACGGGGAGCTGTTTTTT.